This T cell receptor beta chain was obtained from a study of OX40 agonist ivuxolimab in advanced cancers. Study-wide background: Ivuxolimab, which is an agonistic anti-OX40 (CD134) antibody, was administered to the patients. Every 2 weeks, ivuxolimab was infused into the patients intravenously at between 0.01 and 10 mg/kg.

Turning to this clone: Its cognate antigen is unknown.

Broader study findings: Clonal expansion from baseline to week 6 occurred in both CD4+ and CD8+ T cells.

Systemic immunosuppression or a history of autoimmune disease excluded patients. Data came from immunoSEQ multiplex PCR; TCRdb stores just in-frame clones and leaves some out. The sample records roughly 76,000 clones, approximately 86% being singletons. The receptor was derived from an adult with an advanced solid tumor such as melanoma, head and neck, liver or kidney cancer. Sequenced material: CD4+ or CD8+ T cells sorted from blood, taken in a trial of the OX40 agonist ivuxolimab.

For the CDR3, the DNA is TGCGCCAGCAGCCCCGACCGACAGGGGAACTATGGCTACACCTTC. Its protein product is CASSPDRQGNYGYTF. The rearrangement links TRBV10-2 to TRBJ1-2; TRBD1 matches 8 bases. The CDR3 spans 15 residues. The V gene end was trimmed by 6 bases and the J gene end by 2 bases; junction bases not matched to a gene: 8. Germline CDR1 is WSHSY and CDR2 is SAAADI.